A selection of T cell receptor beta chains follows, all from one sample in a study of T cells in tuberculosis. Assay used: immunoSEQ multiplex PCR; TCRdb lists only in-frame clones, some missing. Of 60,000 or so clones in the sample, 80% to 85% were seen once. The specimen sequenced was CD1b-GMM tetramer-negative cells sorted from PBMCs. The receptors originated from an adult woman with latent tuberculosis. Both conserved end residues are part of each CDR3. A D gene is named only where the DNA matches it firmly. The size entry is marked missing in some rows and otherwise reads once, few, many or a size class.

J gene: TRBJ2-3; V gene: TRBV28; clone size: .; D gene: TRBD1; CDR3 protein: CASSSARDRSTDTQYF; CDR3 DNA: TGTGCCAGCAGTTCCGCTCGGGACAGGAGCACAGATACGCAGTATTTT
J gene: TRBJ1-1; V gene: TRBV7-7; clone size: once; D gene: .; CDR3 protein: CASSLNPDTEAFF; CDR3 DNA: TGTGCCAGCAGCTTAAACCCGGACACTGAAGCTTTCTTT
J gene: TRBJ2-5; V gene: TRBV6-1; clone size: once; D gene: .; CDR3 protein: CASSERQIGETQYF; CDR3 DNA: TGTGCCAGCAGTGAACGACAGATCGGAGAGACCCAGTACTTC
J gene: TRBJ1-5; V gene: TRBV5-1; clone size: once; D gene: .; CDR3 protein: CASSLDSLAGNQPQHF; CDR3 DNA: TGCGCCAGCAGCTTGGACTCGCTCGCTGGCAATCAGCCCCAGCATTTT
J gene: TRBJ1-2; V gene: TRBV14; clone size: once; D gene: .; CDR3 protein: CASSVVFDYGYTF; CDR3 DNA: TGTGCCAGCAGCGTCGTTTTCGACTATGGCTACACCTTC
J gene: TRBJ1-5; V gene: TRBV6-5; clone size: .; D gene: .; CDR3 protein: CASSAGPNQPQHF; CDR3 DNA: TGTGCCAGCAGCGCGGGTCCAAATCAGCCCCAGCATTTT
J gene: TRBJ1-5; V gene: TRBV7-2; clone size: .; D gene: .; CDR3 protein: CASSLQGSNQPQHF; CDR3 DNA: TGTGCCAGCAGCTTACAGGGGAGCAATCAGCCCCAGCATTTT
J gene: TRBJ2-1; V gene: TRBV7-3; clone size: .; D gene: TRBD2; CDR3 protein: CASSLEGLAGSNEQFF; CDR3 DNA: TGTGCCAGCAGCTTAGAAGGACTAGCGGGAAGCAATGAGCAGTTCTTC
J gene: TRBJ1-1; V gene: TRBV5-1; clone size: .; D gene: .; CDR3 protein: CASNGGGTTEAFF; CDR3 DNA: TGCGCCAGCAATGGGGGGGGTACTACTGAAGCTTTCTTT
J gene: TRBJ1-2; V gene: TRBV28; clone size: few; D gene: .; CDR3 protein: CATIDEIDERGYTF; CDR3 DNA: TGTGCCACCATCGATGAGATTGATGAACGCGGCTACACCTTC
J gene: TRBJ2-7; V gene: TRBV19; clone size: .; D gene: TRBD1; CDR3 protein: CASSPGTGLYEQYF; CDR3 DNA: TGTGCCAGTAGCCCCGGGACAGGGTTATACGAGCAGTACTTC
J gene: TRBJ1-4; V gene: TRBV4-2; clone size: .; D gene: TRBD1; CDR3 protein: CASSQGGDRVNEKLFF; CDR3 DNA: TGTGCCAGCAGCCAAGGGGGGGACAGGGTTAATGAAAAACTGTTTTTT
J gene: TRBJ1-2; V gene: TRBV28; clone size: .; D gene: .; CDR3 protein: CASSSVGSYTF; CDR3 DNA: TGTGCCAGCAGTTCCGTGGGGAGTTACACCTTC
J gene: TRBJ1-1; V gene: TRBV19; clone size: .; D gene: .; CDR3 protein: CASSPTTVNTEAFF; CDR3 DNA: TGTGCCAGTAGTCCAACGACAGTTAACACTGAAGCTTTCTTT
J gene: TRBJ2-7; V gene: TRBV19; clone size: .; D gene: TRBD2; CDR3 protein: CASSLGGQSSGFNEQYF; CDR3 DNA: TGTGCCAGTAGTTTAGGCGGCCAGAGTAGCGGGTTCAACGAGCAGTACTTC
J gene: TRBJ1-1; V gene: TRBV7-2; clone size: .; D gene: .; CDR3 protein: CASSSPRGTEAFF; CDR3 DNA: TGTGCCAGCAGCTCCCCCAGGGGTACTGAAGCTTTCTTT
J gene: TRBJ2-3; V gene: TRBV19; clone size: once; D gene: TRBD1; CDR3 protein: CASSIGGGPTDTQYF; CDR3 DNA: TGTGCCAGTAGTATAGGAGGGGGCCCCACAGATACGCAGTATTTT
J gene: TRBJ2-2; V gene: TRBV7-3; clone size: medium-sized; D gene: .; CDR3 protein: CASSPQGGELFF; CDR3 DNA: TGTGCCAGCAGCCCCCAGGGAGGGGAGCTGTTTTTT
J gene: TRBJ1-1; V gene: TRBV12-5; clone size: once; D gene: TRBD1; CDR3 protein: CASGLRDRGSEAFF; CDR3 DNA: TGTGCTAGTGGTTTGCGGGACAGGGGATCTGAAGCTTTCTTT
J gene: TRBJ2-5; V gene: TRBV21-1; clone size: .; D gene: .; CDR3 protein: CASSKVGGGPRETQYF; CDR3 DNA: TGTGCCAGCAGCAAAGTGGGGGGAGGGCCTAGAGAGACCCAGTACTTC
J gene: TRBJ2-7; V gene: TRBV6-5; clone size: few; D gene: TRBD2; CDR3 protein: CASSYPGLGGYEQYF; CDR3 DNA: TGTGCCAGCAGTTATCCGGGACTAGGCGGATACGAGCAGTACTTC
J gene: TRBJ1-6; V gene: TRBV2; clone size: .; D gene: .; CDR3 protein: CASKRENSPLHF; CDR3 DNA: TGTGCCAGCAAGAGGGAAAATTCACCCCTCCACTTT
J gene: TRBJ1-1; V gene: TRBV7-2; clone size: .; D gene: .; CDR3 protein: CASSAGGSTEAFF; CDR3 DNA: TGTGCCAGCAGCGCCGGTGGTTCGACAGAAGCTTTCTTT
J gene: TRBJ2-6; V gene: TRBV5-5; clone size: .; D gene: .; CDR3 protein: CASSDLPGANVLTF; CDR3 DNA: TGTGCCAGCAGTGACTTACCTGGGGCCAACGTCCTGACTTTC
J gene: TRBJ1-2; V gene: TRBV27; clone size: .; D gene: TRBD1; CDR3 protein: CASSPSDREGYTF; CDR3 DNA: TGTGCCAGCAGTCCTTCCGACAGGGAAGGCTACACCTTC
J gene: TRBJ1-6; V gene: TRBV9; clone size: .; D gene: .; CDR3 protein: CASSAGATYNSPLHF; CDR3 DNA: TGTGCCAGCAGCGCGGGAGCTACCTATAATTCACCCCTCCACTTT
J gene: TRBJ2-6; V gene: TRBV4-3; clone size: once; D gene: .; CDR3 protein: CASSQDGRVSGANVLTF; CDR3 DNA: TGCGCCAGCAGCCAAGATGGCAGGGTCTCTGGGGCCAACGTCCTGACTTTC
J gene: TRBJ2-1; V gene: TRBV13; clone size: .; D gene: .; CDR3 protein: CASRSRLGRGNEQFF; CDR3 DNA: TGTGCCAGCAGATCTAGATTGGGCAGGGGCAATGAGCAGTTCTTC
J gene: TRBJ1-1; V gene: TRBV10-1; clone size: .; D gene: .; CDR3 protein: CASSESRQGGTEAFF; CDR3 DNA: TGCGCCAGCAGTGAGAGCCGCCAGGGCGGAACTGAAGCTTTCTTT
J gene: TRBJ1-6; V gene: TRBV6-4; clone size: .; D gene: .; CDR3 protein: CASSGQGEHSPLHF; CDR3 DNA: TGTGCCAGCAGTGGTCAGGGCGAACATTCACCCCTCCACTTT
J gene: TRBJ1-5; V gene: TRBV15; clone size: .; D gene: TRBD1; CDR3 protein: CATSRELDRGSQPQHF; CDR3 DNA: TGTGCCACCAGCAGAGAGCTAGACAGGGGGAGTCAGCCCCAGCATTTT
J gene: TRBJ1-5; V gene: TRBV28; clone size: .; D gene: TRBD1; CDR3 protein: CASLRGQNQPQHF; CDR3 DNA: TGTGCCAGCCTAAGGGGACAGAATCAGCCCCAGCATTTT
J gene: TRBJ1-2; V gene: TRBV18; clone size: once; D gene: .; CDR3 protein: CASSPWDSNSGGYTF; CDR3 DNA: TGTGCCAGCTCACCATGGGACTCCAACTCCGGTGGCTACACCTTC
J gene: TRBJ2-7; V gene: TRBV11-2; clone size: .; D gene: TRBD1; CDR3 protein: CASSRDRGNYEQYF; CDR3 DNA: TGTGCCAGCAGCCGGGACAGGGGTAACTACGAGCAGTACTTC
J gene: TRBJ2-7; V gene: TRBV6-5; clone size: .; D gene: TRBD1; CDR3 protein: CASSYSRGLAGEQYF; CDR3 DNA: TGTGCCAGCAGTTACTCGAGGGGGCTAGCTGGCGAGCAGTACTTC
J gene: TRBJ1-2; V gene: TRBV28; clone size: .; D gene: .; CDR3 protein: CASKTEDRVTKNYGYTF; CDR3 DNA: TGTGCCAGCAAGACGGAGGACAGAGTAACGAAGAACTATGGCTACACCTTC
J gene: TRBJ2-3; V gene: TRBV7-9; clone size: few; D gene: TRBD1; CDR3 protein: CASSSRTGGTDTQYF; CDR3 DNA: TGTGCCAGCAGCTCCCGGACAGGGGGCACAGATACGCAGTATTTT
J gene: TRBJ1-6; V gene: TRBV11-2; clone size: .; D gene: .; CDR3 protein: CASSFGGHINSPLHF; CDR3 DNA: TGTGCCAGCAGCTTTGGGGGACACATAAATTCCCCCCTCCACTTT
J gene: TRBJ1-5; V gene: TRBV4-1; clone size: .; D gene: .; CDR3 protein: CASSQEVTGDQPQHF; CDR3 DNA: TGCGCCAGCAGCCAAGAGGTGACGGGGGATCAGCCCCAGCATTTT
J gene: TRBJ2-7; V gene: TRBV7-2; clone size: .; D gene: .; CDR3 protein: CASSLARIGDEQYF; CDR3 DNA: TGTGCCAGCAGCTTAGCTAGGATAGGGGACGAGCAGTACTTC
J gene: TRBJ2-7; V gene: TRBV6-6; clone size: .; D gene: TRBD1; CDR3 protein: CASRSRDRDAYEQYF; CDR3 DNA: TGTGCCAGCAGGTCAAGGGACAGGGATGCCTACGAGCAGTACTTC